The clone carrying this T cell receptor beta chain was observed many times. The antigen is undetermined. These data come from a study of metastatic and nonmetastatic thyroid tumors. Overall study: Patients with malignant and benign thyroid disease provided blood and tumor or nodule tissue, whose repertoires were compared.

Study-wide findings and caveats: A significant increase in TCR beta diversity was reportedly seen in malignant thyroid tumors relative to benign nodules, in blood and tumor.

Not a single patient had been given any form of treatment at any point before undergoing thyroid surgery. The CDR3 runs 13 residues. Germline loops: CDR1 MGHDK, CDR2 SYGVNS. V lost 1 base to trimming and J lost 3 bases, with 7 bases between them. TCRdb recomputed clones from the PCR reads via MiXCR. The data show some 28,000 clones, with roughly a quarter seen just once and under 2.5% held by the top ten. The sequence was obtained from a female donor with papillary thyroid cancer or a benign thyroid nodule (not recorded which). Some clones in this sample may be carry-over from other donors' samples. The chain joins TRBV25-1 to TRBJ2-7, with D possibly matching TRBD2 (6 bases). Sequencing input: blood. The CDR3 bases are TGTGCCAGCAGTGAATCCGGGGGCTACGAGCAGTACTTC. It specifies CASSESGGYEQYF.